The 29 T cell receptor beta chains in this list originate from one sample, sequenced in a study of monozygotic twins with inflammatory bowel disease. TCRdb re-called the 5' RACE reads, yielding one record per CDR3 amino acid sequence without DNA. In all, the sample yields fewer than 200,000 distinct CDR3 sequences. Sequenced input: blood. These receptors all stem from a human donor with ulcerative colitis or Crohn's disease, or a healthy co-twin of an affected twin (not recorded which).

The chain combines TRBV18 with TRBJ2-5. There are 13 residues in the CDR3. Germline V gene lookup returns CDR1 KGHSH and CDR2 LQKENI. CDR3 region: CASSPPGPETQYF.

The chain has TRBV3-1 and TRBJ2-7; there is no DNA to check the TCRdb D call of TRBD1. This CDR3 is 14 amino acids long. Germline loops: CDR1 LGHDT, CDR2 YNNKEL (reference sequence). This CDR3 reads CASSQGTGGREQYF.

The chain combines TRBV20-1 with TRBJ2-1; TCRdb reports TRBD2, a call that lacks DNA to check it against. The CDR3 length is 11 residues. Germline CDR1 is DFQATT and CDR2 is SNEGSKA (reference sequence). This CDR3 reads CSVAGENEQFF.

The chain's CDR3 is CASSYSSVGVVNEQFF. The gene calls are TRBV6-5 and TRBJ2-1. Germline CDR1 and CDR2: MNHEY and SVGAGI. The CDR3 runs to 16 residues.

The chain recombines TRBV5-5 with TRBJ1-5. The CDR3 is made up of 14 amino acids. Per the germline V gene, CDR1 is SGHKS and CDR2 is YYEKEE (reference sequence). CDR3 protein: CASSLERLAQPQHF.

V gene TRBV6-2 or TRBV6-3 combines with J gene TRBJ2-1; TCRdb indicates TRBD2, and absent DNA this call remains unverified. Germline CDR1 MNHEY, CDR2 SVGEGT. The CDR3 extends over 12 amino acids. CDR3: CASFSGYNEQFF.

V is TRBV30 and J is TRBJ2-7; with no DNA, the TCRdb D assignment of TRBD2 cannot be verified. The CDR3 has 14 amino acids. The V gene's germline CDR1 is GTSNPN and CDR2 SVGIG (reference sequence). This CDR3 is CAWSISGLLPEQYF. The full variable domain, completed using reference TRBV30 and TRBJ2-7, is SQTIHQWPATLVQPVGSPLSLECTVEGTSNPNLYWYRQAAGRGLQLLFYSVGIGQISSEVPQNLSASRPQDRQFILSSKKLLLSDSGFYLCAWSISGLLPEQYFGPGTRLTVT.

The rearrangement joins TRBV28 to TRBJ2-5; TCRdb outputs TRBD2, but without DNA this stays unchecked. The CDR3 consists of 17 residues. CDR1 is MDHEN, CDR2 SYDVKM, per germline. Here the CDR3 reads CASSSLKLGGSKETQYF. Together with reference TRBV28 and TRBJ2-5, the CDR3 gives the full variable domain: DVKVTQSSRYLVKRTGEKVFLECVQDMDHENMFWYRQDPGLGLRLIYFSYDVKMKEKGDIPEGYSVSREKKERFSLILESASTNQTSMYLCASSSLKLGGSKETQYFGPGTRLLVL.

The chain has TRBV29-1 and TRBJ1-2; TCRdb reports TRBD1, a call that lacks DNA to check it against. Per the germline V gene, CDR1 is SQVTM and CDR2 is ANQGSEA. This CDR3 region has 14 residues. CDR3 region: CSVSGDGGNYGYTF.

This chain uses TRBV6-5 with TRBJ1-5. This CDR3 contains 13 residues. CDR1 and CDR2 (germline): MNHEY, SVGAGI. CDR3 region: CASSYGINQPQHF.

The chain recombines TRBV27 with TRBJ2-7; TCRdb names TRBD1, which stays unverified in the absence of DNA. Germline V gene lookup returns CDR1 MNHEY and CDR2 SMNVEV (reference sequence). The CDR3 extends over 16 amino acids. The CDR3 is CASSPRQGPMFYEQYF.

This rearrangement joins TRBV14 to TRBJ1-6. In germline, CDR1 is SGHDN, CDR2 FVKESK. The length of the CDR3 is 13 residues. CDR3 loop: CASSRRSNSPLHF.

The rearrangement uses TRBV6-2 or TRBV6-3 and TRBJ2-3. The CDR3 is 14 residues long. Germline lookup yields CDR1 MNHEY and CDR2 SVGEGT. The CDR3 loop reads CASSYSGLTDTQYF.

The V and J genes are TRBV7-2 and TRBJ1-5; the TCRdb D gene call, TRBD1, has no DNA to confirm it. This CDR3 comprises 16 residues. Germline V lookup: CDR1 SGHTA, CDR2 FQGNSA. CDR3 amino acids: CASSLAAGGVSQPQHF.

The rearrangement joins TRBV5-1 to TRBJ2-1; TCRdb outputs TRBD2, but without DNA this stays unchecked. The CDR3 loop spans 15 amino acids. Germline V CDR1 and CDR2: SGHRS, YFSETQ. CDR3 protein: CASSFRGGEWNEQFF. Complete variable domain (other parts from reference TRBV5-1 and TRBJ2-1): KAGVTQTPRYLIKTRGQQVTLSCSPISGHRSVSWYQQTPGQGLQFLFEYFSETQRNKGNFPGRFSGRQFSNSRSEMNVSTLELGDSALYLCASSFRGGEWNEQFFGPGTRLTVL.

This rearrangement joins TRBV20-1 to TRBJ2-1; the D call from TCRdb, TRBD2, cannot be confirmed without DNA. Germline V gene lookup returns CDR1 DFQATT and CDR2 SNEGSKA (reference sequence). This CDR3 spans 15 amino acids. The CDR3 reads CSARGQTPRGDEQFF.

This chain uses TRBV6-2 or TRBV6-3 with TRBJ1-5. Germline V CDR1 and CDR2: MNHEY, SVGEGT. The CDR3 loop spans 15 amino acids. CDR3 in amino acids: CASSYGGSGNQPQHF.

The chain couples TRBV7-9 to TRBJ1-5. The CDR3 contains 14 residues. Per germline, CDR1 SEHNR and CDR2 FQNEAQ (reference sequence). The CDR3 loop is CASSFDGSNQPQHF.

The CDR3 protein is CASSLAGPRYAEAFF. The chain joins TRBV5-1 to TRBJ1-1. From germline, CDR1 is SGHRS and CDR2 YFSETQ. The CDR3 runs to 15 residues.

The rearrangement joins TRBV18 to TRBJ2-7; TCRdb gives TRBD1 as the D gene, but with no DNA this cannot be confirmed. Germline V lookup: CDR1 KGHSH, CDR2 LQKENI. The CDR3 sequence is 12 residues long. CDR3 sequence reads: CASSLGAWEQYF.

The genes are TRBV10-3 and TRBJ2-2; TCRdb gives TRBD2 as the D gene, but with no DNA this cannot be confirmed. The V gene's germline CDR1 is ENHRY and CDR2 SYGVKD. This CDR3 comprises 15 residues. The CDR3: CAIPTSGTSAGELFF.

The chain recombines TRBV5-1 with TRBJ1-4. Germline CDR1 is SGHRS and CDR2 is YFSETQ. There are 18 residues in the CDR3. CDR3: CASSQWRTFPALNEKLFF.

J is TRBJ2-7 and V is TRBV28; TCRdb's D call of TRBD2 is untestable without DNA. Germline V gene sequence: CDR1 MDHEN, CDR2 SYDVKM. This CDR3 spans 16 amino acids. The CDR3 spells CASSLGGLAGGYEQYF.

J is TRBJ2-3 and V is TRBV12-3 or TRBV12-4; TCRdb indicates TRBD1, and absent DNA this call remains unverified. CDR3 length equals 17 residues. CDR3 region: CASKTGLGVISTDTQYF.

The rearrangement uses TRBV12-3 or TRBV12-4 and TRBJ2-2; TCRdb designates TRBD1, a call that cannot be tested without DNA. The CDR3 extends over 16 amino acids. The CDR3 protein is CASRADRGPGTGELFF.

The chain carries TRBV29-1 and TRBJ2-7. The CDR3 length is 11 residues. From germline, CDR1 is SQVTM and CDR2 ANQGSEA. The chain's CDR3 is CSGRRADEQYF.

This chain connects TRBV9 to TRBJ2-2; there is no DNA to check the TCRdb D call of TRBD1. Germline CDR1 is SGDLS and CDR2 is YYNGEE. There are 16 residues in the CDR3. This CDR3 is CASSRRGGANTGELFF.

The chain has TRBV7-6 and TRBJ1-1. In germline, CDR1 is SGHVS, CDR2 FNYEAQ. This CDR3 spans 14 amino acids. The CDR3 sequence is CASSLAWKNTEAFF. Looking up the rest from reference TRBV7-6 and TRBJ1-1 gives the full variable domain: GAGVSQSPRYKVTKRGQDVALRCDPISGHVSLYWYRQALGQGPEFLTYFNYEAQQDKSGLPNDRFSAERPEGSISTLTIQRTEQRDSAMYRCASSLAWKNTEAFFGQGTRLTVV.

The rearrangement links TRBV5-1 to TRBJ2-2; TCRdb gives TRBD2 as the D gene, but with no DNA this cannot be confirmed. The germline gives CDR1 SGHRS, CDR2 YFSETQ. The CDR3 consists of 18 residues. The chain's CDR3 is CASSLALAGITIPGELFF.